Sequencing of this TCR beta chain was carried out in a study of regulatory T cells in long-lasting Graves disease. The length of the CDR3 is 16 residues. The V and J ends lost 2 bases and 2 bases, in that order; junction bases with no gene match: 5. Per germline, CDR1 SGHAT and CDR2 FQNNGV. The time point was: persistent/refractory GD, antithyroid drugs over 5 years with positive TRAb. The TCR library was made from RNA extracted from PBMCs. Library construction for TCR beta used iRepertoire HTBI primers and Arm-PCR of CDR3 regions. As originally analysed: Throughout the samples, researchers identified roughly 59 TRBV and about 15 TRBJ segments. TCRdb called the multiplex PCR reads again in MiXCR, with one record for every CDR3 protein. The V and J calls follow TCRdb's processing rather than the paper's. In the table there are around 510,000 distinct CDR3 sequences, roughly 20% of which are singletons.

This clonotype was seen only a few times. The sequence derives from a female donor with Graves disease. The sample was peripheral blood mononuclear cells (PBMCs), taken when the disease was refractory, from a patient treated with antithyroid drugs. The chain couples TRBV11-2 to TRBJ2-2; 7 nucleotides match TRBD1. CDR3 bases: TGTGCCAGCAGCTTAAGATACAGGGGAAACACCGGGGAGCTGTTTTTT. Translation: CASSLRYRGNTGELFF. Looking up the rest from reference TRBV11-2 and TRBJ2-2 gives the full variable domain: EAGVAQSPRYKIIEKRQSVAFWCNPISGHATLYWYQQILGQGPKLLIQFQNNGVVDDSQLPKDRFSAERLKGVDSTLKIQPAKLEDSAVYLCASSLRYRGNTGELFFGEGSRLTVL.